This T cell receptor (beta chain) was observed in a study of cytomegalovirus exposure and HLA in healthy donors. Notes on the study in general: Later genetic work tied a missense DCLRE1C variant to beta-chain V and J trimming.

Between the trimmed V and J ends, which lost 4 bases and 3 bases, there was a span of 16 bases. The CDR3 has 16 residues. Germline CDR1 and CDR2: SGHRS and YFSETQ. A multiplex PCR was run with 60 Vbeta primers and 13 Jbeta primers. Clones were read by immunoSEQ multiplex PCR, and TCRdb kept only the in-frame ones, dropping some. Of about 160,000 clones in the sample, more than 75% were seen once. Turning to this clone: Its antigen is not identified.

The chain combines TRBV5-1 with TRBJ2-2; weak D call: TRBD2 (5 bases). The sample consisted of PBMCs. This receptor was taken from a man aged 18-30 years in good health and CMV-seropositive. The CDR3 DNA reads TGCGCCAGCAGCGCGATTCTAGCCCGGGACACCGGGGAGCTGTTTTTT. Translating gives CASSAILARDTGELFF.